This T cell receptor beta chain is from a study of blood T cell repertoires in COVID-19. Overall study: Samples came from the United States, Italy and Spain, spanning acute and convalescent COVID-19. The analysed material was cDNA or gDNA that came from T cells, B-cell-depleted T cells, or PBMCs.

Original processing notes: Amplification from reference gene primers served as the basis for estimated nucleated cell counts. Generated by immunoSEQ multiplex PCR, the TCRdb table keeps only in-frame clones and is missing some. Clone size and V and J calls were adopted from that table, with D and trimming inferred from the DNA. The sample holds 300,000 to 400,000 clones, 80% to 90% seen once. From germline, CDR1 is LGHNA and CDR2 YNFKEQ. V lost 0 bases and J 5 bases, leaving 8 bases between the germline ends. The length of the CDR3 is 15 residues. The sequence was collected from a man younger than 40 with active or convalescent COVID-19. The chain uses TRBV4-2 and TRBJ1-6; D ambiguous. The material sequenced was peripheral blood. The chain's CDR3 is CASSQEDGNNSPLHF. The CDR3 DNA sequence: TGTGCCAGCAGCCAAGAAGACGGGAATAATTCACCCCTCCACTTT.